One sample yielded the 30 T cell receptor beta chains listed below, sequenced in a study of blood T cell repertoires in COVID-19. Measured with immunoSEQ multiplex PCR; TCRdb has only the in-frame clones, and not every one. The sample contains about 170,000 clones, 70% to 90% of which appear only once. Sequencing used peripheral blood. These receptors were taken from a middle-aged man who had recovered from COVID-19.

In this sample, this clone turned up once. The chain combines TRBV7-2 with TRBJ2-1; TRBD1 might be the D (5 bases). This CDR3 spans 15 amino acids. V lost 2 bases and J lost 6, with 14 bases in between. Germline loops: CDR1 SGHTA, CDR2 FQGNSA. The CDR3 DNA reads TGTGCCAGCAGCTTACCCAGGGATATTAGCAATGAGCAGTTCTTC. Its translation: CASSLPRDISNEQFF.

This sequence joins TRBV19 and TRBJ2-7; no definite D call. Trimming pared 5 bases from V and 2 bases from J, leaving 10 bases between. Germline lookup yields CDR1 LNHDA and CDR2 SQIVND (reference sequence). There are 13 residues in the CDR3. The CDR3 loop reads CASSAGIPYEQYF. The CDR3, as DNA: TGTGCCAGTAGTGCAGGTATACCCTACGAGCAGTACTTC. The whole variable domain, filled in from reference TRBV19 and TRBJ2-7, reads DGGITQSPKYLFRKEGQNVTLSCEQNLNHDAMYWYRQDPGQGLRLIYYSQIVNDFQKGDIAEGYSVSREKKESFPLTVTSAQKNPTAFYLCASSAGIPYEQYFGPGTRLTVT.

This clone appeared once. Relative to the germline gene, one junction end is altered; a read error may explain this. The V and J genes are TRBV6-6 and TRBJ2-1, with 8 bases fitting TRBD2. CDR1 and CDR2 from the germline V gene are MNHNY and SVGAGI (reference sequence). This CDR3 has 15 amino acids. CDR3 nucleotide sequence: TGTGCCGGCAGTGGGAGCGGGGGCCTATACAATGAGCAGTTCTTC. Its protein product is CAGSGSGGLYNEQFF.

This rearrangement joins TRBV7-2 to TRBJ2-7; D gene uncertain. Germline CDR1 is SGHTA and CDR2 is FQGNSA. This CDR3 comprises 14 residues. Trimming stripped 0 bases from V and 0 bases from J, with 6 bases between. The DNA for the CDR3 is TGTGCCAGCAGCTTAGCGGCCTCCTCCTACGAGCAGTACTTC. As protein: CASSLAASSYEQYF.

This sequence joins TRBV5-1 and TRBJ2-5; 12 bases agree with TRBD2. CDR1 and CDR2 from the germline V gene are SGHRS and YFSETQ. The CDR3 is 20 amino acids. The V gene end was trimmed by 2 bases and the J gene end by 0 bases; junction bases not matched to a gene: 14. For the CDR3, the DNA is TGCGCCAGCAGCTTTGGGGACAGGATCGGACTAGCGGGGAACCAAGAGACCCAGTACTTC. It codes for CASSFGDRIGLAGNQETQYF.

The chain is built from TRBV24-1 and TRBJ1-1, with D maybe TRBD1 (6 bases). Germline V CDR1 and CDR2: KGHDR, SFDVKD. Trimming cost V 4 bases and J 0 bases, with 14 bases left between them. The CDR3 covers 16 residues. Here the CDR3 reads CATSDTGHPMNTEAFF. The CDR3 bases are TGTGCCACCAGTGACACGGGACACCCCATGAACACTGAAGCTTTCTTT.

V and J are TRBV6-5 and TRBJ1-5, with D unclear. In germline, CDR1 is MNHEY, CDR2 SVGAGI. The CDR3 is 13 amino acids. Trimming took 4 bases from V and 6 from J, leaving 10 bases between them. The CDR3 is CASSSTSGQPQHF. CDR3 nucleotides: TGTGCCAGCAGTTCCACTTCAGGTCAGCCCCAGCATTTT.

V gene TRBV6-6 combines with J gene TRBJ1-5; a weak D match, TRBD1 (6 bases). Trimming left V 5 bases short and J 4 bases short, with 12 bases between. Germline assignment: CDR1 MNHNY and CDR2 SVGAGI (reference sequence). The CDR3 has 14 amino acids. The CDR3 spells CASSPQQGNQPQHF. In DNA form, the CDR3 reads TGTGCCAGCAGTCCGCAGCAGGGGAATCAGCCCCAGCATTTT.

This chain uses TRBV19 with TRBJ1-2, with TRBD1 identical over 7 bases. Per germline, CDR1 LNHDA and CDR2 SQIVND (reference sequence). The trim removed 5 bases at V and 7 bases at J, leaving 16 bases unmatched. This CDR3 comprises 16 residues. DNA of the CDR3: TGTGCCAGTAGTTCCGCCCCCCTTCGACAGGGAGGTGGCTACACCTTC. It encodes CASSSAPLRQGGGYTF.

The CDR3 sequence is CASSPGQGATGELFF. CDR3 DNA: TGTGCCAGCAGCCCCGGACAGGGGGCGACCGGGGAGCTGTTTTTT. V is TRBV3-1 (or the pseudogene TRBV3-2) and J is TRBJ2-2, with 11 positions matching TRBD1. V dropped 4 bases and J dropped 5; count of bases not matched to a gene: 3. The V gene's germline CDR1 is LGHDT and CDR2 YNNKEL (reference sequence). The CDR3 is 15 amino acids.

There are many counts of this clone. V usage is TRBV5-8 and J usage is TRBJ1-1; 8 nucleotides align to TRBD1. This CDR3 has 15 residues. Germline V CDR1 and CDR2: SGHTS, YDEGEE. Trimming took 4 bases from V and 0 from J; bases not matched to a gene: 5. CDR3 DNA: TGTGCCAGCAGCGGGGGGACAGGAGTGAACACTGAAGCTTTCTTT. Its translation is CASSGGTGVNTEAFF.

The V gene is TRBV2, the J gene TRBJ1-1; 7 nucleotides match TRBD1. J lost 4 bases, V lost 7 bases, and 3 bases had no gene match. Looked up from germline, CDR1 is SNHLY and CDR2 is FYNNEI. This CDR3 contains 12 residues. The CDR3 region is CASMQGGTEAFF. Here the CDR3 DNA reads TGTGCCAGCATGCAGGGGGGCACTGAAGCTTTCTTT. The entire variable domain, with the rest obtained from reference TRBV2 and TRBJ1-1, is as follows: EPEVTQTPSHQVTQMGQEVILRCVPISNHLYFYWYRQILGQKVEFLVSFYNNEISEKSEIFDDQFSVERPDGSNFTLKIRSTKLEDSAMYFCASMQGGTEAFFGQGTRLTVV.

The chain carries TRBV29-1 and TRBJ2-3, with TRBD2 identical over 8 bases. V gave up 8 bases and J gave up 1 base; unmatched junction bases: 2. Germline loops: CDR1 SQVTM, CDR2 ANQGSEA. CDR3 length: 12 residues. CDR3 coding DNA: TGCAGCACGCGGGGGGGCACAGATACGCAGTATTTT. This sequence encodes CSTRGGTDTQYF.

The chain uses TRBV18 and TRBJ2-1; 9 bases fit TRBD2. Germline V gene data show CDR1 as KGHSH and CDR2 as LQKENI. CDR3 length equals 15 residues. Trimming at V came to 4 bases and at J to 8 bases, leaving 9 bases not matched to a gene. For the CDR3, the DNA is TGTGCCAGCTCACTCGCCGGGACTAGCAACGATGAGCAGTTCTTC. As protein: CASSLAGTSNDEQFF.

V gene TRBV5-1 combines with J gene TRBJ1-2; perhaps TRBD1 as D (5 bases). The germline V gene encodes CDR1 SGHRS and CDR2 YFSETQ. Trimming left V 4 bases short and J 4 bases short, with 14 bases between. This CDR3 contains 14 residues. CDR3 nucleotide sequence: TGCGCCAGCAGCCCCGGAGGGGAAGGCTATGGCTACACCTTC. It encodes CASSPGGEGYGYTF. The variable domain in full, completed from reference TRBV5-1 and TRBJ1-2, reads KAGVTQTPRYLIKTRGQQVTLSCSPISGHRSVSWYQQTPGQGLQFLFEYFSETQRNKGNFPGRFSGRQFSNSRSEMNVSTLELGDSALYLCASSPGGEGYGYTFGSGTRLTVV.

The J gene is TRBJ2-5, the V gene TRBV10-1; TRBD2 aligns across 10 bases. The CDR3 totals 15 residues. V was clipped by 2 bases and J by 4 bases; unmatched bases: 4. CDR1 is WNHNN and CDR2 is SYGVQD in the germline V gene (reference sequence). The CDR3 DNA is TGCGCCAGCAGTGAGGGTAGCGGGGGGCCAGAGACCCAGTACTTC. Protein product: CASSEGSGGPETQYF.

Here the CDR3 DNA reads TGCGCCAGCAGCTTCACAGGGTTGGAGACCCAGTACTTC. This codes for CASSFTGLETQYF. The chain is built from TRBV5-1 and TRBJ2-5; tentatively, D is TRBD1 (6 bases). The CDR3 length is 13 residues. The germline V gene has CDR1 SGHRS and CDR2 YFSETQ. V was trimmed by 2 bases and J by 5 bases, leaving 10 bases between them.

This chain uses TRBV19 with TRBJ1-5, with D tentatively TRBD1 (6 bases). There are 17 residues in the CDR3. Per the germline V gene, CDR1 is LNHDA and CDR2 is SQIVND (reference sequence). The germline V and J ends were trimmed by 5 bases and 2 bases, with 19 bases remaining between them. The CDR3 protein is CASSARQVLGGNQPQHF. CDR3 in DNA: TGTGCCAGTAGTGCCAGACAGGTCTTAGGGGGCAATCAGCCCCAGCATTTT.

The chain recombines TRBV28 with TRBJ2-7, with D uncertain. The length of the CDR3 is 13 residues. Deletions cut 2 bases from V and 0 bases from J, with 5 bases between. Germline V lookup: CDR1 MDHEN, CDR2 SYDVKM. The CDR3 loop is CASSLLSSYEQYF. In DNA form, the CDR3 reads TGTGCCAGCAGTTTACTTAGCTCCTACGAGCAGTACTTC.

The V and J genes are TRBV11-2 and TRBJ2-1; 10 nucleotides line up with TRBD2. The CDR3 sequence is 14 residues long. The V and J ends lost 3 bases and 12 bases, in that order; junction bases with no gene match: 8. Per germline, CDR1 SGHAT and CDR2 FQNNGV. CDR3 coding DNA: TGTGCCAGCAGCTTTAAAGCGGGAGGGGGAACGCAGTTCTTC. It specifies CASSFKAGGGTQFF.

This chain uses TRBV7-3 with TRBJ2-7, with D unresolved. V was pared by 2 bases and J by 6 bases, with 17 bases between. Germline CDR1 SGHTA, CDR2 FQGTGA. This CDR3 has 15 residues. CDR3 nucleotide sequence: TGTGCCAGCAGCTTATCACCCCAAACCACAGCCGAGCAGTACTTC. Encoded protein: CASSLSPQTTAEQYF. Complete variable domain (other parts from reference TRBV7-3 and TRBJ2-7): GAGVSQTPSNKVTEKGKYVELRCDPISGHTALYWYRQSLGQGPEFLIYFQGTGAADDSGLPNDRFFAVRPEGSVSTLKIQRTERGDSAVYLCASSLSPQTTAEQYFGPGTRLTVT.

This CDR3 is CASSSTGIAGELFF. The CDR3 bases are TGTGCCAGCAGTTCAACAGGGATAGCCGGGGAGCTGTTTTTT. The gene calls are TRBV6-6 and TRBJ2-2, with D perhaps TRBD1 (6 bases). Germline values: CDR1 MNHNY, CDR2 SVGAGI (reference sequence). The length of the CDR3 is 14 residues. Trimming took 4 bases from V and 6 from J, leaving 12 bases between them.

The chain uses TRBV7-8 and TRBJ2-1; 14 bases are a match to TRBD2. CDR3 size: 22 residues. Germline CDR1 SGHVS, CDR2 FQNEAQ. Trimming removed 0 bases from V and 1 base from J; junction bases left unmatched: 14. Here the CDR3 reads CASSLARGRLAGGPRSYNEQFF. The CDR3 DNA follows: TGTGCCAGCAGCTTAGCGCGTGGGAGACTAGCGGGAGGGCCGAGGTCCTACAATGAGCAGTTCTTC.

The chain carries TRBV5-1 and TRBJ1-2; D is uncertain. The CDR3 spans 13 residues. Germline assignment: CDR1 SGHRS and CDR2 YFSETQ. V lost 1 base, J lost 3 bases, and 7 bases lay in between. CDR3 loop: CASSLPDYYGYTF. CDR3 sequence (DNA): TGCGCCAGCAGCTTGCCGGACTACTATGGCTACACCTTC.

Remarks on this clone: The sample carries other DNA sequences with the same CDR3. The genes are TRBV9 and TRBJ2-2; TRBD1 is a possible D gene (5 bases). Germline V lookup: CDR1 SGDLS, CDR2 YYNGEE. Deletions cut 0 bases from V and 1 base from J, with 7 bases between. The CDR3 consists of 15 residues. The CDR3 is CASSVATGNTGELFF. The DNA of the CDR3 is TGTGCCAGCAGCGTAGCTACAGGGAACACCGGGGAGCTGTTTTTT.

The rearrangement links TRBV7-2 to TRBJ1-5, with TRBD1 matching 7 bases. V was pared by 6 bases and J by 0 bases, with 5 bases of the junction left unmatched. The CDR3 spans 15 residues. Germline values: CDR1 SGHTA, CDR2 FQGNSA. The CDR3 loop is CASRVDRASNQPQHF. The CDR3 region has the DNA TGTGCCAGCAGGGTAGACAGGGCTAGCAATCAGCCCCAGCATTTT.

The chain employs TRBV29-1 and TRBJ2-7; the D is unclear. The CDR3 covers 11 residues. V was pared by 4 bases and J by 3 bases, with 7 bases between. Germline V gives CDR1 SQVTM, CDR2 ANQGSEA. This CDR3 reads CSVVLVYEQYF. DNA for the CDR3: TGCAGCGTTGTATTAGTCTACGAGCAGTACTTC.

This chain joins TRBV3-1 (or the pseudogene TRBV3-2) and TRBJ2-5, with 9 positions matching TRBD2. With 5 bases clipped from V and 5 bases from J, the junction kept 6 bases outside the gene matches. This CDR3 has 14 amino acids. Germline V gene data show CDR1 as LGHDT and CDR2 as YNNKEL (reference sequence). CDR3 bases: TGTGCCAGCAGCGAGGGACTAGCCTTTGAGACCCAGTACTTC. Amino acids: CASSEGLAFETQYF.

The V call is TRBV10-1, the J call TRBJ2-6; 10 nucleotides align to TRBD1. In germline, CDR1 is WNHNN, CDR2 SYGVQD (reference sequence). This CDR3 is built from 18 residues. V dropped 4 bases and J dropped 0; count of bases not matched to a gene: 6. CDR3 nucleotides: TGCGCCAGCAGTGCCAGGACAGGGGGTCACTCTGGGGCCAACGTCCTGACTTTC. It yields the protein CASSARTGGHSGANVLTF.

CDR3 protein: CASSSGGNQPQHF. For the CDR3, the DNA is TGTGCCAGCAGCTCTGGGGGGAACCAGCCCCAGCATTTT. The chain is built from TRBV7-2 and TRBJ1-5; tentative D call: TRBD1 (5 bases). The V gene lost 4 bases and the J gene lost 7 bases, with 11 bases spanning the gap. The CDR3 is 13 amino acids. The germline gives CDR1 SGHTA, CDR2 FQGNSA.